Each of the 14 T cell receptor beta chains below was sequenced from the same sample in a study of blood T cells in healthy people across ages. Together with a sample-barcoded 5' primer, a J-beta primer mix was included in a second PCR lasting about 7 to 12 cycles. TCRdb re-analysed the 5' RACE reads in MiXCR, keeping a single row per CDR3 protein. The sample lists around 870,000 distinct CDR3 sequences, around 28% occurring once. Sequenced: blood. The receptor source for this set is an elderly woman in good health.

This clonotype was detected many times. This chain connects TRBV6-6 to TRBJ2-3, with TRBD2 as a possible D gene (6 bases). This CDR3 contains 13 residues. In germline, CDR1 is MNHNY, CDR2 SVGAGI (reference sequence). Trimming took 7 bases from V and 8 from J, leaving 16 bases between them. The CDR3 nucleotides are TGTGCCAGCACGGGGACCGAACTAGCTACGCAGTATTTT. This gives the protein CASTGTELATQYF.

On this clonotype itself: This clone may be a read error of a much larger clone one base away. The chain combines TRBV6-6 with TRBJ1-2; unclear D gene. This CDR3 has 14 amino acids. The germline V gene encodes CDR1 MNHNY and CDR2 SVGAGI (reference sequence). CDR3 amino acids: CASSPSTGYYGYNF. The DNA of the CDR3 is TGTGCCAGCAGCCCCTCGACGGGGTACTATGGCTACAACTTC.

Concerning this clonotype itself: A much larger clone differs from this one at a single base, so this may be a read error. The chain carries TRBV12-3 or TRBV12-4 and TRBJ1-1; 7 positions agree with TRBD1. Losses at the gene ends were 10 bases for V and 6 bases for J; bases not matched to a gene: 11. The CDR3 loop spans 13 amino acids. The CDR3 sequence: CANRDSTGSEAFF. The DNA for the CDR3 is TGTGCCAACAGGGACAGCACAGGGTCTGAAGCTTTCTTT.

The chain carries TRBV9 and TRBJ1-1; 11 bases line up with TRBD1. The J segment lost 10 bases and the V segment lost 0 bases, leaving 8 bases of the junction unmatched. CDR1 is SGDLS and CDR2 is YYNGEE in the germline V gene. This CDR3 has 15 residues. The CDR3 DNA follows: TGTGCCAGCAGCGTAGTTGGACAGGGGGCAGGGGGAGCTTTCTTT. Protein product: CASSVVGQGAGGAFF.

In its sample, this clonotype was seen a few times. This rearrangement joins TRBV20-1 to TRBJ1-2, with a weak D call TRBD1 (6 bases). Germline V gene data show CDR1 as DFQATT and CDR2 as SNEGSKA (reference sequence). The CDR3 has 15 residues. The V end lost 6 bases, the J end lost 2 bases, and 19 bases lay between the germline ends. CDR3 DNA: TGCAGTGCACCTCATCAGGACAGATCCAACTATGGCTACACCTTC. It is translated as CSAPHQDRSNYGYTF.

This clonotype was found many times. The CDR3 loop is CRPWGQTDYGYTF. The CDR3 coding sequence is TGCAGGCCATGGGGACAGACTGACTATGGCTACACCTTC. The chain employs TRBV20-1 and TRBJ1-2, with TRBD1 identical over 7 bases. The CDR3 contains 13 residues. Germline CDR1 is DFQATT and CDR2 is SNEGSKA (reference sequence).

In DNA, the CDR3 is TGCGCCAGCAGCCCCTTATTGACTAGCGGGGGCACCGGGGAGCTGTTTTTT. Amino acids: CASSPLLTSGGTGELFF. The chain links TRBV10-2 to TRBJ2-2; 12 bases map to TRBD2. Germline assignment: CDR1 WSHSY and CDR2 SAAADI. The CDR3 is made up of 17 amino acids. The trim removed 6 bases at V and 4 bases at J, leaving 9 bases unmatched.

The genes are TRBV6-2 or TRBV6-3 and TRBJ2-7; the D gene is possibly TRBD1 (6 bases). The last part of the DNA fits TRBJ2-4 better; the J call may be wrong. Germline CDR1 reads MNHEY; CDR2 reads SVGEGT. The CDR3 runs to 12 residues. CDR3 loop: CASSYLGGIQYF. CDR3 in DNA: TGTGCCAGCAGTTATTTAGGGGGCATTCAGTACTTC.

This clonotype was counted between two and nine times. A much larger clone is a single base away; this may be a read error. The chain links TRBV5-1 to TRBJ2-1; D gene unclear. TRBJ2-7 explains the end of the DNA better; the J call may be wrong. Germline loops: CDR1 SGHRS, CDR2 YFSETQ. This CDR3 comprises 14 residues. The CDR3 here is CASSLDSAYNEQYF. As DNA, the CDR3 is TGCGCCAGCAGCTTGGATTCGGCATACAATGAGCAGTACTTC.

This clonotype has ten or more counts. The chain couples TRBV20-1 to TRBJ1-2, with no clear D. This CDR3 comprises 12 residues. The germline V gene has CDR1 DFQATT and CDR2 SNEGSKA (reference sequence). V lost 8 bases and J lost 8, with 18 bases in between. CDR3 region: CSTNPPPVGYTF. The CDR3 DNA reads TGCAGTACCAACCCCCCCCCCGTCGGCTACACCTTC.

This clonotype was seen only a few times. V gene TRBV7-8 combines with J gene TRBJ1-2, with 11 nucleotides matching TRBD1. Looked up from germline, CDR1 is SGHVS and CDR2 is FQNEAQ. The CDR3 is 16 residues long. V trimming: 5 bases; J trimming: 5 bases; junction bases outside the gene matches: 10. The DNA of the CDR3 is TGTGCCAGCAGCCTGAGGGGGGACAGGGGGGGTTATGGCTACACCTTC. Protein sequence: CASSLRGDRGGYGYTF. Supplemented by reference TRBV7-8 and TRBJ1-2, the full variable domain reads GAGVSQSPRYKVAKRGQDVALRCDPISGHVSLFWYQQALGQGPEFLTYFQNEAQLDKSGLPSDRFFAERPEGSVSTLKIQRTQQEDSAVYLCASSLRGDRGGYGYTFGSGTRLTVV.

The sample holds one count of this clonotype. Sequence at one end of the junction differs from germline and may be a read error. The chain links TRBV5-5 to TRBJ2-3, with a tentative D call TRBD2 (6 bases). CDR3 length: 16 residues. Germline V gives CDR1 SGHKS, CDR2 YYEKEE (reference sequence). The CDR3, as DNA: TGTGCCAGCAGCTTGCCCGGACTAAAAAGGCCAGATACGCCGTATTTT. Translation: CASSLPGLKRPDTPYF.

The gene calls are TRBV12-3 or TRBV12-4 and TRBJ1-4; D gene ambiguous. Deletions cut 3 bases from V and 8 bases from J, with 10 bases between. This CDR3 contains 13 residues. The CDR3, as DNA: TGTGCCAGCAGTTTGGCTGGAGAGGAAAAACTGTTTTTT. It translates to CASSLAGEEKLFF.

Points on this clonotype: A clone one base away is much larger, so this may be a read error. CDR3 nucleotides: TGTGCCAGCTGCTATACTTCTAGCATAGATACGCAGTATTTT. This sequence encodes CASCYTSSIDTQYF. V usage is TRBV6-6 and J usage is TRBJ2-3; D might be TRBD2 (5 bases). In germline, CDR1 is MNHNY, CDR2 SVGAGI (reference sequence). The CDR3 runs to 14 residues.